These T cell receptor beta chains were read from a single sample in a study of OX40 agonist ivuxolimab in advanced cancers. Clones were read by immunoSEQ multiplex PCR, and TCRdb kept only the in-frame ones, dropping some. The sample lists tens of thousands of clones, about 86% occurring once. The starting material was CD4+ or CD8+ T cells sorted from blood, obtained in a trial of the OX40 agonist ivuxolimab. Receptors were obtained from an adult with an advanced solid tumor such as melanoma, head and neck, liver or kidney cancer. Each CDR3 is given with its conserved first and last residue. A D gene is named only where the DNA matches it firmly. Size is stated for part of the rows, as once, few or many counts, or as a class when the clone is expanded.

clone_size	j_call	v_call	d_call	cdr3_length	cdr3_aa	cdr3_nt
-	TRBJ1-1	TRBV5-5	-	13	CASSWGWSTEAFF	TGTGCCAGCAGCTGGGGGTGGTCCACTGAAGCTTTCTTT
few	TRBJ1-5	TRBV19	-	14	CASMHQGGGQPQHF	TGTGCCAGTATGCACCAGGGAGGGGGTCAGCCCCAGCATTTT
-	TRBJ1-2	TRBV6-5	TRBD1	14	CASIRTGANYGYTF	TGTGCCAGCATTCGGACAGGTGCTAACTATGGCTACACCTTC
-	TRBJ1-1	TRBV5-1	-	14	CASSLKQGITEAFF	TGCGCCAGCAGCTTGAAACAGGGTATCACTGAAGCTTTCTTT
-	TRBJ1-1	TRBV6-6	-	16	CASSKPSSGVGTEAFF	TGTGCCAGCAGTAAGCCCTCTTCAGGGGTAGGCACTGAAGCTTTCTTT
-	TRBJ1-3	TRBV9	-	18	CASSAGGMSAGAGNTIYF	TGTGCCAGCAGCGCCGGCGGGATGTCGGCCGGCGCTGGAAACACCATATATTTT
-	TRBJ2-1	TRBV4-2	-	14	CASSPGGRDNEQFF	TGTGCCAGCAGCCCCGGGGGCCGGGACAATGAGCAGTTCTTC
-	TRBJ2-7	TRBV27	-	15	CASSFVPHGSYEQYF	TGTGCCAGCAGTTTTGTCCCCCACGGCTCCTACGAGCAGTACTTC
-	TRBJ1-2	TRBV6-6	-	13	CASSQQASYGYTF	TGTGCCAGCAGTCAACAGGCTTCCTATGGCTACACCTTC
few	TRBJ2-1	TRBV5-1	TRBD2	13	CASSFREGREQFF	TGCGCCAGCAGCTTCCGGGAGGGCCGTGAGCAGTTCTTC
-	TRBJ2-2	TRBV10-3	-	11	CAISNSGELFF	TGTGCCATCAGTAACAGCGGGGAGCTGTTTTTT
-	TRBJ1-1	TRBV18	TRBD1	17	CASSPPSQGAGGTEAFF	TGTGCCAGCTCACCACCTTCACAGGGGGCTGGGGGCACTGAAGCTTTCTTT
-	TRBJ1-5	TRBV7-2	TRBD1	14	CASSLQGGNQPQHF	TGTGCCAGCAGCCTGCAGGGGGGTAATCAGCCCCAGCATTTT
-	TRBJ1-1	TRBV6-6	TRBD1	16	CASSQGQGRGNTEAFF	TGTGCCAGCAGTCAAGGACAGGGGAGGGGGAACACTGAAGCTTTCTTT
-	TRBJ2-7	TRBV10-2	TRBD2	14	CASAPGLAAYEQYF	TGCGCCAGCGCTCCGGGACTAGCGGCCTACGAGCAGTACTTC
-	TRBJ1-3	TRBV9	-	15	CASSVEGGTANTIYF	TGTGCCAGCAGCGTAGAGGGGGGTACTGCGAACACCATATATTTT
-	TRBJ1-5	TRBV4-1	-	18	CASSQEADRPLSNQPQHF	TGCGCCAGCAGCCAAGAAGCCGACAGACCGCTTAGCAATCAGCCCCAGCATTTT
once	TRBJ1-2	TRBV2	TRBD1	14	CASKRTGFNYGYTF	TGTGCCAGCAAGCGGACAGGGTTTAACTATGGCTACACCTTC
-	TRBJ1-4	TRBV5-1	TRBD1	15	CASSITGGDSEKLFF	TGCGCCAGCAGCATTACAGGGGGAGATAGTGAAAAACTGTTTTTT
-	TRBJ1-3	TRBV11-3	-	14	CASSFGGVGNTIYF	TGTGCCAGCAGCTTCGGAGGCGTTGGAAACACCATATATTTT
-	TRBJ1-2	TRBV19	TRBD1	15	CASSPRDRVDYGYTF	TGTGCCAGTAGTCCCAGGGACAGGGTGGACTATGGCTACACCTTC
-	TRBJ1-2	TRBV7-2	-	15	CASSSEKRGRNGYTF	TGTGCCAGCAGCTCGGAGAAGAGGGGTAGGAATGGCTACACCTTC
-	TRBJ2-7	TRBV6-1	TRBD1	15	CASSSRDRGLGEQYF	TGTGCCAGCAGTTCCAGGGACAGGGGGCTTGGCGAGCAGTACTTC
-	TRBJ1-2	TRBV9	-	13	CASSVGQDYGYTF	TGTGCCAGCAGCGTAGGACAGGACTATGGCTACACCTTC
-	TRBJ2-2	TRBV7-7	-	11	CASGVGGELFF	TGTGCCAGTGGGGTAGGCGGGGAGCTGTTTTTT
-	TRBJ1-3	TRBV30	-	13	CAWSVGGGNTIYF	TGTGCCTGGAGTGTCGGCGGAGGAAACACCATATATTTT
once	TRBJ2-1	TRBV27	-	16	CASSLKVGATSNEQFF	TGTGCCAGCAGTTTAAAAGTCGGGGCAACCAGTAATGAGCAGTTCTTC
-	TRBJ2-7	TRBV5-1	TRBD1	14	CASSQGQGINEQYF	TGCGCCAGCAGCCAGGGACAGGGGATCAACGAGCAGTACTTC
-	TRBJ2-2	TRBV2	-	12	CASRGNTGELFF	TGTGCCAGCAGGGGGAACACCGGGGAGCTGTTTTTT
-	TRBJ1-1	TRBV7-9	-	15	CASSLASGGRTEAFF	TGTGCCAGCAGCTTAGCGAGCGGGGGGCGCACTGAAGCTTTCTTT
-	TRBJ2-3	TRBV9	-	14	CASSKIRSTDTQYF	TGTGCCAGCAGCAAAATTCGGAGCACAGATACGCAGTATTTT
-	TRBJ2-3	TRBV29-1	TRBD2	15	CSVRTSGASTDTQYF	TGCAGCGTTAGGACTAGCGGGGCTAGCACAGATACGCAGTATTTT
-	TRBJ1-5	TRBV15	TRBD1	17	CATSPSGGWWSNQPQHF	TGTGCCACCAGCCCATCAGGGGGCTGGTGGAGCAATCAGCCCCAGCATTTT
-	TRBJ2-2	TRBV4-1	-	13	CASSQATTGELFF	TGCGCCAGCAGCCAAGCGACCACCGGGGAGCTGTTTTTT
once	TRBJ2-3	TRBV6-1	-	13	CASSEGYGDTQYF	TGTGCCAGCAGTGAAGGATACGGAGATACGCAGTATTTT
-	TRBJ2-2	TRBV5-6	-	13	CASSRGYTGELFF	TGTGCCAGCAGTCGGGGCTACACCGGGGAGCTGTTTTTT
-	TRBJ2-1	TRBV5-8	TRBD1	16	CASPLPPGTGYNEQFF	TGTGCCAGCCCCTTGCCCCCCGGGACAGGGTACAATGAGCAGTTCTTC
-	TRBJ1-1	TRBV11-2	-	14	CASRGQGTGTEAFF	TGTGCCAGCAGGGGTCAGGGCACGGGCACTGAAGCTTTCTTT
-	TRBJ2-7	TRBV19	-	12	CASSSETYEQYF	TGTGCCAGTAGTAGTGAAACCTACGAGCAGTACTTC
few	TRBJ2-1	TRBV4-3	TRBD1	16	CASSQTTGKGNNEQFF	TGCGCCAGCAGCCAAACGACAGGGAAAGGTAACAATGAGCAGTTCTTC
-	TRBJ1-2	TRBV6-1	-	13	CASSDWGDYGYTF	TGTGCCAGCAGTGACTGGGGGGACTATGGCTACACCTTC
-	TRBJ1-2	TRBV29-1	-	12	CSVPTVTYGYTF	TGCAGCGTCCCGACAGTAACCTATGGCTACACCTTC
-	TRBJ2-3	TRBV5-1	-	14	CASNPGSGADTQYF	TGCGCCAGCAACCCGGGATCAGGGGCAGATACGCAGTATTTT
-	TRBJ2-1	TRBV6-5	-	13	CASSYVPDNEQFF	TGTGCCAGCAGTTACGTCCCGGACAATGAGCAGTTCTTC
-	TRBJ2-2	TRBV23-1	TRBD1	18	CASSQIRTGGPNTGELFF	TGCGCCAGCAGTCAGATTCGGACAGGGGGACCGAACACCGGGGAGCTGTTTTTT
-	TRBJ1-3	TRBV19	-	15	CASTDAGASGNTIYF	TGTGCCAGTACAGACGCAGGGGCCTCTGGAAACACCATATATTTT
-	TRBJ2-1	TRBV2	-	14	CASSADYLYNEQFF	TGTGCCAGCAGTGCGGACTATTTGTACAATGAGCAGTTCTTC
-	TRBJ1-1	TRBV6-6	TRBD1	16	CASSNRDRGVNTEAFF	TGTGCCAGCAGCAACCGGGACAGGGGGGTGAACACTGAAGCTTTCTTT
-	TRBJ1-4	TRBV19	TRBD1	16	CASSTRLTGTNEKLFF	TGTGCCAGTAGTACAAGATTGACAGGGACTAATGAAAAACTGTTTTTT
-	TRBJ1-3	TRBV6-5	-	16	CASSFSSGDSGNTIYF	TGTGCCAGCAGTTTTTCGTCCGGAGACTCTGGAAACACCATATATTTT
-	TRBJ2-7	TRBV27	-	14	CASSLDIFNYEQYF	TGTGCCAGCAGTTTAGACATCTTCAACTACGAGCAGTACTTC
-	TRBJ2-1	TRBV4-3	TRBD2	17	CASSQEFRGTRINEQFF	TGCGCCAGCAGCCAAGAGTTTCGGGGGACTAGAATCAATGAGCAGTTCTTC